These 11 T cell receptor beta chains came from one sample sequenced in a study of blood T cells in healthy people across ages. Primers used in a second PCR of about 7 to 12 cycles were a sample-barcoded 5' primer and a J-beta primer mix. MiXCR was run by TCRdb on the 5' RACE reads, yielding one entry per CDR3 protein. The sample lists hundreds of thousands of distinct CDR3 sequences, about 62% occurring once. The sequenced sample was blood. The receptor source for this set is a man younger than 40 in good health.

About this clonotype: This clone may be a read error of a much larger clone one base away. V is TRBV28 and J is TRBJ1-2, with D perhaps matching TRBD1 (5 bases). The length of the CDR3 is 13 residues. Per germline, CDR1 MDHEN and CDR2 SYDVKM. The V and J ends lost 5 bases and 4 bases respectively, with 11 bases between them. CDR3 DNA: TGTGCCAGCAGTGTAAAGGACACCTATGGCTACACCTTC. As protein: CASSVKDTYGYTF.

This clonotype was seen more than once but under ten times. The CDR3 bases are TGCAGCGTTGTAGGGAACTCTGGGGCCAACGTCCTGACTTTC. Translating gives CSVVGNSGANVLTF. This chain uses TRBV29-1 with TRBJ2-6; D remains unclear. From germline, CDR1 is SQVTM and CDR2 ANQGSEA. This CDR3 has 14 amino acids. V was shortened by 4 bases and J by 0 bases, with 7 bases between the two germline ends.

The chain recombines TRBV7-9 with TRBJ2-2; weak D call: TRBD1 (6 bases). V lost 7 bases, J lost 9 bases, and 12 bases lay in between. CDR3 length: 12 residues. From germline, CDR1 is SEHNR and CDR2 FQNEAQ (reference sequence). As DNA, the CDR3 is TGTGCCAGCACCTCAGGGGCCAGGGAGCTGTTTTTT. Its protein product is CASTSGARELFF.

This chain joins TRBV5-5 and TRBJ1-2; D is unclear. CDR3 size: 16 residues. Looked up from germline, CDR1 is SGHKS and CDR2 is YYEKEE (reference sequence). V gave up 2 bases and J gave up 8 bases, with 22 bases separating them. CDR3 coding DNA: TGTGCCAGCAGCTTACTGCAGCCGCTTAGGGTTGAAGGCTACACCTTC. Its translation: CASSLLQPLRVEGYTF.

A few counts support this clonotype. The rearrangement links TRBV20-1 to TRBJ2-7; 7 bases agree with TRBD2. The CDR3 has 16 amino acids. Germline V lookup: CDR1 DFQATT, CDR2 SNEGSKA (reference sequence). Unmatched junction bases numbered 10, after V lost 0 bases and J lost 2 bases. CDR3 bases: TGCAGTGCTAGAGACCCACTCCAGCGGGATCCCTACGAGCAGTACTTC. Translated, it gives CSARDPLQRDPYEQYF.

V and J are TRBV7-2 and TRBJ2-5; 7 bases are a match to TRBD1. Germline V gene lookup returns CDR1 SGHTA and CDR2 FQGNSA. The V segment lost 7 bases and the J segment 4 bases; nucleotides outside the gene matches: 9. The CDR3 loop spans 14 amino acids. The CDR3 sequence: CASTISTGVETQYF. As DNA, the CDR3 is TGTGCCAGCACCATCTCAACAGGGGTAGAGACCCAGTACTTC. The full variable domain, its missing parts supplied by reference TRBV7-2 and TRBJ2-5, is GAGVSQSPSNKVTEKGKDVELRCDPISGHTALYWYRQSLGQGLEFLIYFQGNSAPDKSGLPSDRFSAERTGGSVSTLTIQRTQQEDSAVYLCASTISTGVETQYFGPGTRLLVL.

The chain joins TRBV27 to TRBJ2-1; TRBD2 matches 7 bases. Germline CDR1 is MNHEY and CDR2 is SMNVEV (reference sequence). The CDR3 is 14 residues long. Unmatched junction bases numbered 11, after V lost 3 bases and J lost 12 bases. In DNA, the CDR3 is TGTGCCAGCAGTTTCAATCCCGGACCTAGCGGGCAGTTCTTC. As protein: CASSFNPGPSGQFF.

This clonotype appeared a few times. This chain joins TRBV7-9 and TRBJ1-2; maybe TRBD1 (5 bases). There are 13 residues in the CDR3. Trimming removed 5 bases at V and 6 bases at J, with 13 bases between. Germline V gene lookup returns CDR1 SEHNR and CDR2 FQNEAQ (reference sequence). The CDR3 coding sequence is TGTGCCAGCAGCCCCCGGCGGGACCATGGCTACACCTTC. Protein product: CASSPRRDHGYTF.

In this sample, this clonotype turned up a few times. CDR3 coding DNA: TGTGCCAGCAGCTCGACGCTCCTCAGGGTGGAGACCCAGTACTTC. Translation gives CASSSTLLRVETQYF. The chain is built from TRBV6-5 and TRBJ2-5, with D maybe TRBD1 (5 bases). The CDR3 totals 15 residues. CDR1 is MNHEY and CDR2 is SVGAGI in the germline V gene. Trimming shortened V by 6 bases and J by 5 bases, and 19 bases separated the two germline ends.

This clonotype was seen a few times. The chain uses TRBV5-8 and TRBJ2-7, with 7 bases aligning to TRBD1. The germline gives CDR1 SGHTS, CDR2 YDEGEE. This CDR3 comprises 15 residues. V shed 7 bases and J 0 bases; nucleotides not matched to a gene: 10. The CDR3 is CASSHPGQRSYEQYF. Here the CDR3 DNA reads TGTGCCAGCTCCCACCCGGGACAGCGCTCCTACGAGCAGTACTTC.

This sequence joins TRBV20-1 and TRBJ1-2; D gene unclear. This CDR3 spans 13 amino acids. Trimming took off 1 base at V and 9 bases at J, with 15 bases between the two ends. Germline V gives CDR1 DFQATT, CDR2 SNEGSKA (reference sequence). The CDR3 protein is CSARVEEPMSYTF. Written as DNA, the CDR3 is TGCAGTGCTAGAGTTGAGGAGCCTATGAGCTACACCTTC.